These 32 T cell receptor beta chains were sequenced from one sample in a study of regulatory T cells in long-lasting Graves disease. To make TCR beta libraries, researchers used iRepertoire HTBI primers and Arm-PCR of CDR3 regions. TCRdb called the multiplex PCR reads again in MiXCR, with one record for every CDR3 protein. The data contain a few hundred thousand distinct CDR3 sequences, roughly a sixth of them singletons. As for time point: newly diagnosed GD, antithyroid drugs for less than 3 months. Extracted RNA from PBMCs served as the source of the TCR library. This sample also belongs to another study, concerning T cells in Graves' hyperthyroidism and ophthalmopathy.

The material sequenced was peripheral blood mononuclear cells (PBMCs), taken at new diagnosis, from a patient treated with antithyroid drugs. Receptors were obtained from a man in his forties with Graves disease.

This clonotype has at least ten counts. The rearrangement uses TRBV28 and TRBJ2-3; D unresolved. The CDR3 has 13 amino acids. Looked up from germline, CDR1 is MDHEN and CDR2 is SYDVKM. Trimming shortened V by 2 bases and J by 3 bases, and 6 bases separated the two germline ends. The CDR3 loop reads CASSLVETDTQYF. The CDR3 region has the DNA TGTGCCAGCAGTTTAGTCGAAACAGATACGCAGTATTTT.

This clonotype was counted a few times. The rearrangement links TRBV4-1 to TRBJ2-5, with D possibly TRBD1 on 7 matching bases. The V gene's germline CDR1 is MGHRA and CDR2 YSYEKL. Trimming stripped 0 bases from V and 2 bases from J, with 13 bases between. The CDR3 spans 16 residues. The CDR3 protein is CASSQDRTGLQETQYF. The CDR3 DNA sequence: TGCGCCAGCAGCCAAGATAGGACAGGACTACAAGAGACCCAGTACTTC.

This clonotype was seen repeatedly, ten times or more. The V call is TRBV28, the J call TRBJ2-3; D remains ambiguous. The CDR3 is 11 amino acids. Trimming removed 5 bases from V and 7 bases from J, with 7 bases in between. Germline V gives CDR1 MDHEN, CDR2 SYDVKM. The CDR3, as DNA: TGTGCCAGCAGTCTTCAATATACGCAGTATTTT. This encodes CASSLQYTQYF. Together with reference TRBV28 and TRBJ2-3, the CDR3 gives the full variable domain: DVKVTQSSRYLVKRTGEKVFLECVQDMDHENMFWYRQDPGLGLRLIYFSYDVKMKEKGDIPEGYSVSREKKERFSLILESASTNQTSMYLCASSLQYTQYFGPGTRLTVL.

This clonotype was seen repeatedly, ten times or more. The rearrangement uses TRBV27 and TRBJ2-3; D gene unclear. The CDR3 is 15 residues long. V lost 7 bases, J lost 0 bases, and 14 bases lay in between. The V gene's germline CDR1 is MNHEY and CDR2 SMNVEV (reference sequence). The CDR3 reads CASTNLGISTDTQYF. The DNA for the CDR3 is TGTGCCAGCACCAATCTGGGGATTAGCACAGATACGCAGTATTTT.

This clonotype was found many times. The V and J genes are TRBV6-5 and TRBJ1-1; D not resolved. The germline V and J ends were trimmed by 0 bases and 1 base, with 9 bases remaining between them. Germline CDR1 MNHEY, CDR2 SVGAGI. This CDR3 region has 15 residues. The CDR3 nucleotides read TGTGCCAGCAGTTACTCGCGGAGGGCGAACACTGAAGCTTTCTTT. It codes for CASSYSRRANTEAFF.

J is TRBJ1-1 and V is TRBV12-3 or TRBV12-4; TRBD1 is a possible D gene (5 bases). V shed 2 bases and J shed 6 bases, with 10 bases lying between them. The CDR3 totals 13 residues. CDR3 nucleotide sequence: TGTGCCAGCAGTTTAAAACGGGGACCTGAAGCTTTCTTT. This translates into CASSLKRGPEAFF.

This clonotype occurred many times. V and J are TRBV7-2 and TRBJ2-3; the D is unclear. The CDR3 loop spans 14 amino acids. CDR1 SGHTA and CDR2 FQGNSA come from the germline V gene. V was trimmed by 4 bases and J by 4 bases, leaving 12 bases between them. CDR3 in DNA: TGTGCCAGCAGCTCCAGACTGGGCGCAGATACGCAGTATTTT. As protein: CASSSRLGADTQYF.

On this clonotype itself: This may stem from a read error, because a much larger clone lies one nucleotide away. CDR3 protein: CAWKQGLPYEQFF. CDR3 in DNA: TGTGCCTGGAAACAGGGACTTCCTTACGAGCAGTTCTTC. The chain links TRBV30 to TRBJ2-1; D is possibly TRBD1 or TRBD2 (6 bases each). Germline V gives CDR1 GTSNPN, CDR2 SVGIG (reference sequence). The CDR3 is 13 amino acids. V was trimmed by 4 bases and J by 10 bases, leaving 17 bases between them.

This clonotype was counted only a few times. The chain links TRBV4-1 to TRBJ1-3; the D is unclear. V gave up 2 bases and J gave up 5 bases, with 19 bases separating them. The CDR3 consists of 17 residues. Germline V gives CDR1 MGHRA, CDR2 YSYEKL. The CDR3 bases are TGCGCCAGCAGCCAACCGTCCCGAGGCATGCGGAGAAACACCATATATTTT. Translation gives CASSQPSRGMRRNTIYF.

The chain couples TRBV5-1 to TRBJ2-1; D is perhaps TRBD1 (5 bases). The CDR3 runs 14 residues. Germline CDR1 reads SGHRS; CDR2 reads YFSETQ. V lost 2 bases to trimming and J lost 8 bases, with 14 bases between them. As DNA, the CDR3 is TGCGCCAGCAGCTTCCAGGGAAAAGGGGATGAGCAGTTCTTC. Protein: CASSFQGKGDEQFF.

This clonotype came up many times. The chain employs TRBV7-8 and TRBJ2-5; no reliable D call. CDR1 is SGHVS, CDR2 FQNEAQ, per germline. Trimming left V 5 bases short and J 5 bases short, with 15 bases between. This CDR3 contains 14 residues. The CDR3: CASSGSAVAETQYF. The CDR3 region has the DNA TGTGCCAGCAGCGGAAGTGCGGTGGCGGAGACCCAGTACTTC.

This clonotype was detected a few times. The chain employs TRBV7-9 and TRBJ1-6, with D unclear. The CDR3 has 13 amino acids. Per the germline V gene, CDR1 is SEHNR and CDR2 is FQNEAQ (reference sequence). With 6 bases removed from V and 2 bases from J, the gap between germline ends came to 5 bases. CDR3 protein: CASRGTYNSPLHF. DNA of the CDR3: TGTGCCAGCAGGGGCACCTATAATTCACCCCTCCACTTT.

As DNA, the CDR3 is TGCGCCAGCAGCAAATCTGGCTGGGGCAACTCAGATACGCAGTATTTT. Its translation is CASSKSGWGNSDTQYF. J is TRBJ2-3 and V is TRBV4-1; weak D call: TRBD1 (5 bases). The germline V gene encodes CDR1 MGHRA and CDR2 YSYEKL. The CDR3 length is 16 residues. V lost 5 bases, J lost 4 bases, and 19 bases lay in between.

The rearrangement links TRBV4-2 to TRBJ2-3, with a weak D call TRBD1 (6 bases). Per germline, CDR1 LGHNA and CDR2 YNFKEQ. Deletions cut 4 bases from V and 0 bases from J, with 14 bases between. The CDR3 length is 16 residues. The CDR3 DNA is TGTGCCAGCAGCCTCGGGACACAACAGAGCACAGATACGCAGTATTTT. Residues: CASSLGTQQSTDTQYF.

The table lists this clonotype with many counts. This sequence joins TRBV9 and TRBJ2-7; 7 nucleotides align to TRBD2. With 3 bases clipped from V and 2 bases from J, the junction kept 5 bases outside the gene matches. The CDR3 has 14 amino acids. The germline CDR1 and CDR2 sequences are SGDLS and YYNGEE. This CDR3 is CASSASGAAYEQYF. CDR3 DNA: TGTGCCAGCAGCGCGAGCGGGGCAGCCTACGAGCAGTACTTC.

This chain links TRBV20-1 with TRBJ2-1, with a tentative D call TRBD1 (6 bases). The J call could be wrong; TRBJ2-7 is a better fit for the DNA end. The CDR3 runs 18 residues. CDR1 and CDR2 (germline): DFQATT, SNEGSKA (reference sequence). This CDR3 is CSARDLARQEGSYNEQYF. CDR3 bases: TGCAGTGCTAGAGATCTAGCCAGACAGGAAGGCTCCTACAATGAGCAGTACTTC.

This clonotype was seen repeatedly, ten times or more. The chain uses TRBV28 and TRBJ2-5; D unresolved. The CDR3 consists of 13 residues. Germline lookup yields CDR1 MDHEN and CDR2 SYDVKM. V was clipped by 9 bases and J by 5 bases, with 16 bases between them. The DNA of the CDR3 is TGTGCCAGTACTAAAAGGGAAATCGAGACCCAGTACTTC. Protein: CASTKREIETQYF.

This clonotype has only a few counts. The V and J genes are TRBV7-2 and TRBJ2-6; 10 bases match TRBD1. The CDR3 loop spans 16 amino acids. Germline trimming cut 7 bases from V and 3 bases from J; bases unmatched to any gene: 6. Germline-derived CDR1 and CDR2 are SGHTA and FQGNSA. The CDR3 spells CASTRDRGVGANVLTF. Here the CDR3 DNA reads TGTGCCAGCACCCGGGACAGGGGAGTTGGGGCCAACGTCCTGACTTTC.

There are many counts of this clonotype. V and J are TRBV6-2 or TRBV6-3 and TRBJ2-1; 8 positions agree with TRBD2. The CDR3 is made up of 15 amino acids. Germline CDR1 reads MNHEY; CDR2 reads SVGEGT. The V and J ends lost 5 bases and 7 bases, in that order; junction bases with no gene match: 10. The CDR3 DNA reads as TGTGCCAGCAGTGACACGACTAGCGAACTTAATGAGCAGTTCTTC. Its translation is CASSDTTSELNEQFF.

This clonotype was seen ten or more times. The CDR3 DNA is TGTGCCACCAACCCCCGATCGGGTCAGCCCCAGCATTTT. It is translated as CATNPRSGQPQHF. This chain joins TRBV28 and TRBJ1-5; D remains ambiguous. CDR3 length equals 13 residues. Per germline, CDR1 MDHEN and CDR2 SYDVKM. V lost 10 bases to trimming and J lost 6 bases, with 16 bases between them.

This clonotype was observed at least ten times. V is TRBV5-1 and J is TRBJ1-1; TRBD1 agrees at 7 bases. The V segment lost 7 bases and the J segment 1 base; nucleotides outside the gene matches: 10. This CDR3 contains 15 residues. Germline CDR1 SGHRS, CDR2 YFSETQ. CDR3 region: CASHTGAYKNTEAFF. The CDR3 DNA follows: TGCGCCAGCCATACAGGGGCCTACAAGAACACTGAAGCTTTCTTT.

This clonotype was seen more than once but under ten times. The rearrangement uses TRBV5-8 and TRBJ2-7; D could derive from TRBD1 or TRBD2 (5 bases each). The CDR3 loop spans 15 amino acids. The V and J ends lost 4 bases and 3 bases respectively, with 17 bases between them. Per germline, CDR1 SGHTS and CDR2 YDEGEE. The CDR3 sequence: CASSSTGTSYYEQYF. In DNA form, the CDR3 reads TGTGCCAGCAGCAGCACCGGGACCTCGTACTACGAGCAGTACTTC.

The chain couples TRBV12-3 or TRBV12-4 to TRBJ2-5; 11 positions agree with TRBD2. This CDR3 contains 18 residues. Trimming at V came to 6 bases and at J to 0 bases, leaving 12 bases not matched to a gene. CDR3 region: CASSPTSGGYKYQETQYF. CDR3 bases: TGTGCCAGCAGCCCCACTAGCGGGGGCTACAAGTACCAAGAGACCCAGTACTTC.

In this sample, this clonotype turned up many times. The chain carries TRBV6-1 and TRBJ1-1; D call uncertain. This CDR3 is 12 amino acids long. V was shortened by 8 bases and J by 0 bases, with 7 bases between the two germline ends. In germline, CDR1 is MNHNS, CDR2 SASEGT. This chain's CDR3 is CASRKLNTEAFF. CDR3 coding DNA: TGTGCCAGCCGCAAGTTGAACACTGAAGCTTTCTTT.

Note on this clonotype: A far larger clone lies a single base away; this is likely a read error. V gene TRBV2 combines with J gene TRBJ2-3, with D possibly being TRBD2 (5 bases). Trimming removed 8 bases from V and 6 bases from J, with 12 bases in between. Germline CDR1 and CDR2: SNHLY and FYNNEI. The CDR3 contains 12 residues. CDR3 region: CASAPGEDTQYF. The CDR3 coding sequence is TGTGCCAGCGCTCCTGGGGAGGATACGCAGTATTTT.

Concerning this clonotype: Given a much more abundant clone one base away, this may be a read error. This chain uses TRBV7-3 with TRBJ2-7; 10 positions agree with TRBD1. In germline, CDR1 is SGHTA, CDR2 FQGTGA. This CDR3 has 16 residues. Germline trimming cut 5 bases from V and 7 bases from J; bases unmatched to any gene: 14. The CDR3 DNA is TGTGCCAGCAGCGAACCCGGGACAGGGGCCTACAATGAGCAGTACTTC. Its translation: CASSEPGTGAYNEQYF.

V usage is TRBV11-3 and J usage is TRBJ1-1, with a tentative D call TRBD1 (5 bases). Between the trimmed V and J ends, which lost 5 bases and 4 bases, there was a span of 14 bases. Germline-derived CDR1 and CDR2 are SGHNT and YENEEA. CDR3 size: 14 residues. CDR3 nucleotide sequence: TGTGCCAGCAGCCCCCAAGGGGTTAGCACTGAAGCTTTCTTT. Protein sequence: CASSPQGVSTEAFF.

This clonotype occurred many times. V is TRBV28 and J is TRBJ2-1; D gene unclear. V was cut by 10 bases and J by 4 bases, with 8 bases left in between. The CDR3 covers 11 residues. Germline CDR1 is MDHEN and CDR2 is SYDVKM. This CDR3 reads CANGPYNEQFF. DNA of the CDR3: TGTGCCAACGGGCCTTACAATGAGCAGTTCTTC.

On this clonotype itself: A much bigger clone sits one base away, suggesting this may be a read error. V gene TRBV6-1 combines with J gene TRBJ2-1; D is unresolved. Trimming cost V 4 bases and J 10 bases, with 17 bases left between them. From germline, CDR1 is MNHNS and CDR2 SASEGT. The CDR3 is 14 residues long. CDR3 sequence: CASSVTQWVREQFF. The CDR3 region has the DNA TGTGCCAGCAGTGTGACACAGTGGGTACGGGAGCAGTTCTTC.

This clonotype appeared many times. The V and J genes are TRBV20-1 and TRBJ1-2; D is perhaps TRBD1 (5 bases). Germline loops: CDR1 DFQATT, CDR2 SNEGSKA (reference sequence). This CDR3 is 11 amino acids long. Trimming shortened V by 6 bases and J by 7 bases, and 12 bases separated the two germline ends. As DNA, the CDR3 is TGCAGTGCGTGGGACCGCTCTGGCTACACCTTC. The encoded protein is CSAWDRSGYTF.

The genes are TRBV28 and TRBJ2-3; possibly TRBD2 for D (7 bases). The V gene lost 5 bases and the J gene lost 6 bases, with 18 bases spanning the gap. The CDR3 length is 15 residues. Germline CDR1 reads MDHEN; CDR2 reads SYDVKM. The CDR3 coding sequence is TGTGCCAGCAGTCCAGGTGGGGGGGGGCACGATACGCAGTATTTT. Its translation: CASSPGGGGHDTQYF. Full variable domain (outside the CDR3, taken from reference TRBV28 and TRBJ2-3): DVKVTQSSRYLVKRTGEKVFLECVQDMDHENMFWYRQDPGLGLRLIYFSYDVKMKEKGDIPEGYSVSREKKERFSLILESASTNQTSMYLCASSPGGGGHDTQYFGPGTRLTVL.

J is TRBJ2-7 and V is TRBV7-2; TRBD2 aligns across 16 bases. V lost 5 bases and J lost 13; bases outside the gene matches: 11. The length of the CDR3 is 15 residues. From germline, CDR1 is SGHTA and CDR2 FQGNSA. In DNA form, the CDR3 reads TGTGCCAGCAGCCCGGGACTAGCGGGGGGGGGAGGAAGATACTTC. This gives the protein CASSPGLAGGGGRYF.